A single TCR beta chain is shown here with its context. Its antigen target is currently unknown. Nothing much larger sits one base from this clone, and base qualities are not available. The record originates from a study of T cell responses to AZD1222 COVID-19 vaccine (dated by TCRdb to 2020 to 2022). Study-wide context: Because spike-specific TCR depth and breadth did not differ between the two schedules, AZD1222 recipients who got a second dose at roughly 4 weeks were pooled with those who got a second dose at roughly 12 weeks. TCR sequencing covered 230 to 250 trial participants: 200 to 220 given two doses of AZD1222 and approximately 26 given two doses of MenACWY control vaccine. Trial participants were enrolled by age into subgroups of 18-55, 56-69 and 70-plus years, and 148, 28 and 57 TCR-sequenced participants, respectively, were included in these subgroups.

Results and caveats for the whole study, not just this receptor: A significant rise in spike-specific TCR breadth and depth was observed after two AZD1222 doses relative to day 0 and relative to MenACWY recipients. Participants were mostly white British, with more females than males. The authors suggested clonal diversity may have been underestimated. Nearly half of unique spike-specific TCRs reportedly recognized epitopes outside regions mutated in the B.1.351 and B.1.1.7 variants. Because no day 14 peak-response samples were available, the repertoires could be characterized only after the peak T cell response. In the small 56-69-year group, the increase in depth fell short of significance, most likely because of low power. Conclusions about previously exposed vaccinees are limited, since just six or seven AZD1222 recipients were seropositive for SARS-CoV-2 at baseline. CD4 TCRs associated with the vaccine covered the entire spike protein, and the dominant responses were in regions 160-218 and 743-854.

The V end loses 6 bases and the J end loses 0 bases, and a stretch of 9 bases separates them. The CDR3 runs 14 residues from the cysteine to the phenylalanine. Just the 42-base CDR3 DNA is kept, in frame starting at base 1. Reading the germline V gene gives CDR1 MNHEY and CDR2 SVGAGI. The CDR3 regions of human TCRbeta chains were analyzed by immunosequencing. Under the source paper's analysis protocol: Repertoire TCRs were checked for matches against a reference library of SARS-CoV-2-specific TCRs that had been generated using the MIRA antigen-specificity platform. Breadth meant the fraction of unique TCRs that were SARS-CoV-2-associated, whereas depth meant the fraction of total T cells that were SARS-CoV-2-associated. Each spike-specific TCR was assigned to its reactive spike region and to a CD4 or CD8 class using the MIRA data. Log10-transformed breadth and depth values were compared by one-way ANOVA with Sidak's multiple comparisons tests. In its TCRdb copy, this immuneACCESS table keeps in-frame sequences only and misses some clones. Where compared with another copy, unresolved V genes explain less than half of these, and the others have no known cause. The V and J calls and clone size come from that table; D and trimming were worked out from the DNA. The sample data list 100,000 or so clones, and roughly 87% of these were observed just once. The ten largest account for approximately 15% of the sample.

In the paper's terms, the time point label means: baseline before first vaccination. The vaccinee samples were drawn from two UK trials, COV001 and COV002, one of which was a single-blind randomized controlled phase 2/3 trial testing AZD1222 (ChAdOx1 nCoV-19) in healthy adults. For TCRbeta chain sequencing, PBMC samples were collected from trial participants at day 0 and at day 28 after the second dose. The sequence is built from TRBV6-5 and TRBJ1-3, with a tentative D gene TRBD1 over 5 matching bases. This receptor was identified in an adult in good health. The material sequenced was peripheral blood, taken on day 0 of AZD1222 vaccination. The DNA reads as follows: TGTGCCAGCAGACGACAGTCCTCTGGAAACACCATATATTTT. It codes for CASRRQSSGNTIYF.